What follows describes a single TCR beta chain. The sample comes from a study of blood T cell repertoires in COVID-19. The protocol was immunoSEQ multiplex PCR, while the TCRdb copy is restricted to in-frame clones and leaves out a portion. Of 100,000 to 150,000 clones in the sample, around 83% were seen once. The germline V gene has CDR1 LGHDT and CDR2 YNNKEL (reference sequence). CDR3 length: 16 amino acids. Trimming removed 5 bases at V and 4 bases at J, with 15 bases between. This chain connects TRBV3-1 (or the pseudogene TRBV3-2) to TRBJ2-6; a possible D gene is TRBD2 (6 bases). The source is a man older than 75 with active or convalescent COVID-19. Sample: peripheral blood. CDR3 protein: CASSIKGGGGANVLTF. DNA of the CDR3: TGTGCCAGCAGCATAAAGGGAGGAGGAGGGGCCAACGTCCTGACTTTC.